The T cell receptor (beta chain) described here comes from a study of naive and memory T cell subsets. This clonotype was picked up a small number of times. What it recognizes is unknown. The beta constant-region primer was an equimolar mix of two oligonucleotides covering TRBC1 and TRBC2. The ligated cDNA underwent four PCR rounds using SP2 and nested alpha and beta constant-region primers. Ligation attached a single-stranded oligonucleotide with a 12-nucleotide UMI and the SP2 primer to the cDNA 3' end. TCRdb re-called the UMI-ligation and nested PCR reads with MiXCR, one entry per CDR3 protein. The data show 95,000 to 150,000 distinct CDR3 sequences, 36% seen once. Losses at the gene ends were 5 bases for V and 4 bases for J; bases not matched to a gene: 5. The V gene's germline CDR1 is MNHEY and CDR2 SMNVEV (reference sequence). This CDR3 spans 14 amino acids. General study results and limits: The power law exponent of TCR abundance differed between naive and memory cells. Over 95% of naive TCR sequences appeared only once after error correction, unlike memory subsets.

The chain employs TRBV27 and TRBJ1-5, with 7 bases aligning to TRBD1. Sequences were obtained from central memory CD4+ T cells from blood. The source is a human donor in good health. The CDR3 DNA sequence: TGTGCCAGCAGTCCCCGGGACAGAAATCAGCCCCAGCATTTT. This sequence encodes CASSPRDRNQPQHF.